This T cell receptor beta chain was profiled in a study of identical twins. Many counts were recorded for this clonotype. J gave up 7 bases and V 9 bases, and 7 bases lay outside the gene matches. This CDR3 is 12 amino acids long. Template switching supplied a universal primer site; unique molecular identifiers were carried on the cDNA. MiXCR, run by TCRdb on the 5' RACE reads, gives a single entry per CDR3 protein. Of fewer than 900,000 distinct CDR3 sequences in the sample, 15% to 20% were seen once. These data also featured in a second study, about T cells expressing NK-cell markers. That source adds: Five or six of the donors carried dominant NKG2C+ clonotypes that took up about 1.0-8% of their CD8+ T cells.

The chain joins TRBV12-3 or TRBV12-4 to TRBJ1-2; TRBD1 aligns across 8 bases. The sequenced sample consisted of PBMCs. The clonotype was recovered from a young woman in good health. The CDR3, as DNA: TGTGCCAGTTCTCAGGGGGCCGTTGGCTACACCTTC. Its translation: CASSQGAVGYTF.